This entry lists 26 T cell receptor beta chains sequenced from one sample in a study of T-cell memory formation after mild COVID-19. TCRdb ran MiXCR on the 5' RACE reads and lists one entry per CDR3 protein. The sample holds fewer than 700,000 distinct CDR3 sequences, under 20% seen once. Sequenced sample: PBMCs or a T cell subset sorted from them (not recorded which). The source of these receptors is an adult woman who had mild COVID-19 (a few samples of this study predate the infection). Cell type and time point are not known.

The genes are TRBV12-3 or TRBV12-4 and TRBJ2-2; the match to TRBD1 covers 7 bases. The length of the CDR3 is 16 residues. Trimming cost V 5 bases and J 5 bases; bases outside gene matches: 11. In nucleotides, the CDR3 is TGTGCCAGCAGTCCACCGGAGACAGGGTCGACCGGGGAGCTGTTTTTT. Encoded protein: CASSPPETGSTGELFF.

V and J are TRBV12-3 or TRBV12-4 and TRBJ1-1; TRBD1 might be the D (5 bases). Deletions cut 3 bases from V and 5 bases from J, with 13 bases between. The CDR3 extends over 14 amino acids. For the CDR3, the DNA is TGTGCCAGCAGTTTGACCGGGACGGTAACTGAAGCTTTCTTT. It codes for CASSLTGTVTEAFF.

The gene calls are TRBV13 and TRBJ2-5; D gene unclear. This CDR3 region has 14 residues. The V end was cut by 1 base, the J end by 5 bases, with 11 bases between. In germline, CDR1 is PRHDT, CDR2 FYEKMQ (reference sequence). The CDR3: CASSLDPVLETQYF. CDR3 DNA sequence: TGTGCCAGCAGCTTAGACCCGGTATTGGAGACCCAGTACTTC.

The chain carries TRBV27 and TRBJ1-5; D unresolved. Germline V gene lookup returns CDR1 MNHEY and CDR2 SMNVEV (reference sequence). CDR3 size: 14 residues. Deletions cut 5 bases from V and 7 bases from J, with 15 bases between. CDR3 region: CASSGRPYGQPQHF. The CDR3, as DNA: TGTGCCAGCAGTGGCCGGCCGTACGGACAGCCCCAGCATTTT.

The chain links TRBV29-1 to TRBJ2-2, with TRBD1 matching over 7 bases. The CDR3 consists of 14 residues. The J segment lost 4 bases and the V segment lost 4 bases, leaving 6 bases of the junction unmatched. The germline V gene has CDR1 SQVTM and CDR2 ANQGSEA. Here the CDR3 reads CSVARDRPTGELFF. The CDR3 nucleotides are TGCAGCGTTGCCCGGGACAGACCCACCGGGGAGCTGTTTTTT.

This clonotype was seen more than once but under ten times. This chain links TRBV7-2 with TRBJ2-5; D possibly matches TRBD1 or TRBD2 (5 bases each). This CDR3 has 16 residues. V was shortened by 6 bases and J by 1 base, with 18 bases between the two germline ends. Germline V gene data show CDR1 as SGHTA and CDR2 as FQGNSA. The CDR3 here is CASRLTGTLSQETQYF. For the CDR3, the DNA is TGTGCCAGCAGGTTAACGGGGACCCTTAGCCAAGAGACCCAGTACTTC.

This clonotype was found many times. The rearrangement links TRBV7-9 to TRBJ2-5; D gene unclear. The ends were cut back, 4 bases at V and 5 bases at J, with 11 bases in the middle. The germline V gene has CDR1 SEHNR and CDR2 FQNEAQ (reference sequence). CDR3 length equals 13 residues. CDR3 amino acids: CASSYGLVETQYF. The CDR3 region has the DNA TGTGCCAGCAGCTACGGGCTTGTGGAGACCCAGTACTTC.

This clonotype was seen a handful of times. V is TRBV12-3 or TRBV12-4 and J is TRBJ1-2; 12 bases agree with TRBD1. This CDR3 is built from 14 residues. The ends lost 8 bases at V and 8 bases at J; junction bases unmatched: 9. As DNA, the CDR3 is TGTGCCAGCCCCTTACGGGGGACAGGGGGCGGCTACACCTTC. It translates to CASPLRGTGGGYTF.

This clonotype was found a few times. CDR3 DNA: TGTGCCACCAGCACCAACACAGATACGCAGTATTTT. Translation gives CATSTNTDTQYF. The chain uses TRBV24-1 and TRBJ2-3; D is undetermined. Deletions cut 7 bases from V and 2 bases from J, with 6 bases between. This CDR3 is 12 amino acids long. Germline CDR1 reads KGHDR; CDR2 reads SFDVKD.

This clonotype was counted ten times or more. The V gene is TRBV12-3 or TRBV12-4, the J gene TRBJ2-5; TRBD2 matches at 7 bases. J was trimmed by 5 bases and V by 5 bases; bases with no gene match: 8. The CDR3 covers 14 residues. CDR3 residues: CASSPHGGGETQYF. The CDR3 coding sequence is TGTGCCAGCAGTCCTCATGGGGGAGGGGAGACCCAGTACTTC.

This clonotype showed up many times. The CDR3 coding sequence is TGCAGTGCTAGTTCAGCGGGGGGCACAGATACGCAGTATTTT. Encoded protein: CSASSAGGTDTQYF. The chain combines TRBV20-1 with TRBJ2-3; TRBD2 agrees at 8 bases. The junction had 3 bases not matched to a gene; V was cut back by 3 bases and J by 1 base. CDR3 size: 14 residues. Germline V CDR1 and CDR2: DFQATT, SNEGSKA (reference sequence).

V is TRBV5-5 and J is TRBJ2-7; 8 bases are a match to TRBD1. Unmatched junction bases numbered 15, after V lost 4 bases and J lost 3 bases. CDR1 is SGHKS and CDR2 is YYEKEE in the germline V gene (reference sequence). The CDR3 totals 17 residues. CDR3 sequence (DNA): TGTGCCAGCAGCATACAAGACCGGACAGGGCTACACTACGAGCAGTACTTC. Translating gives CASSIQDRTGLHYEQYF.

The rearrangement uses TRBV12-3 or TRBV12-4 and TRBJ2-3, with D maybe TRBD1 (6 bases). The CDR3 covers 20 residues. V dropped 2 bases and J dropped 0 bases, with 24 bases sitting between them. This CDR3 is CASSLLSRFFGGHSTDTQYF. DNA for the CDR3: TGTGCCAGCAGTTTACTGAGTAGGTTCTTTGGGGGACACAGCACAGATACGCAGTATTTT.

The chain is built from TRBV12-3 or TRBV12-4 and TRBJ2-7; D remains unclear. Trimming stripped 2 bases from V and 6 bases from J, with 14 bases between. The CDR3 spans 14 residues. As DNA, the CDR3 is TGTGCCAGCAGTTTACACACGGGTGAGTCCGAGCAGTACTTC. Its translation: CASSLHTGESEQYF.

The V call is TRBV24-1, the J call TRBJ2-5; D remains unclear. The CDR3 is 12 residues long. Germline V CDR1 and CDR2: KGHDR, SFDVKD. Trimming left V 6 bases short and J 5 bases short, with 9 bases between. The CDR3 DNA sequence: TGTGCCACCAGTCATGACGGCGAGACCCAGTACTTC. The encoded protein is CATSHDGETQYF.

This clonotype was detected only a few times. The V and J genes are TRBV7-6 and TRBJ2-7; D gene ambiguous. Trimming took 6 bases from V and 6 from J, leaving 18 bases between them. Germline CDR1 SGHVS, CDR2 FNYEAQ. The CDR3 loop spans 14 amino acids. CDR3 sequence (DNA): TGTGCCAGCAGTTCCCAGAGATTGGGGATCGAGCAGTACTTC. It yields the protein CASSSQRLGIEQYF.

This clonotype was found a few times. The CDR3 sequence: CASSQPFRDADQPQHF. The CDR3 DNA is TGCGCCAGCAGCCAACCTTTCAGGGACGCCGATCAGCCCCAGCATTTT. This chain connects TRBV4-1 to TRBJ1-5, with TRBD1 as a possible D gene (5 bases). This CDR3 comprises 16 residues. V gave up 2 bases and J gave up 5 bases, with 16 bases separating them. The germline V gene encodes CDR1 MGHRA and CDR2 YSYEKL.

For this clonotype: Germline is not matched at one junction end, which may reflect a read error. The rearrangement uses TRBV4-1 and TRBJ2-4; D uncertain. This CDR3 is 16 amino acids long. The germline V gene has CDR1 MGHRA and CDR2 YSYEKL. CDR3 region: CDSSRLPSLAKNIQYF. Here the CDR3 DNA reads TGCGACAGCAGCCGCCTCCCGTCTTTAGCCAAAAACATTCAGTACTTC.

The V gene is TRBV7-6, the J gene TRBJ1-2; 7 bases are shared with TRBD1. This CDR3 contains 19 residues. V shed 5 bases and J 0 bases; nucleotides not matched to a gene: 18. Per germline, CDR1 SGHVS and CDR2 FNYEAQ. In DNA, the CDR3 is TGTGCCAGCAGCCAAAGTCCGACAGGGTGGAAGATTACTAACTATGGCTACACCTTC. It specifies CASSQSPTGWKITNYGYTF.

The V and J genes are TRBV10-2 and TRBJ2-6, with 7 positions matching TRBD2. The germline V gene encodes CDR1 WSHSY and CDR2 SAAADI. The CDR3 length is 14 residues. V gave up 8 bases and J gave up 4 bases; unmatched junction bases: 5. CDR3 region: CASGGGTGANVLTF. In DNA, the CDR3 is TGCGCCAGCGGGGGGGGAACCGGGGCCAACGTCCTGACTTTC.

This clonotype was picked up a small number of times. V is TRBV6-5 and J is TRBJ1-2; 7 bases line up with TRBD1. This CDR3 contains 16 residues. With 4 bases clipped from V and 0 bases from J, the junction kept 8 bases outside the gene matches. CDR1 and CDR2 from the germline V gene are MNHEY and SVGAGI. For the CDR3, the DNA is TGTGCCAGCAGTTCGCGTGGACAGGAGACTAACTATGGCTACACCTTC. It encodes CASSSRGQETNYGYTF.

This clonotype was detected a few times. The chain joins TRBV9 to TRBJ2-3; 11 bases match TRBD2. The CDR3 contains 17 residues. V gave up 4 bases and J gave up 0 bases; unmatched junction bases: 7. CDR1 is SGDLS, CDR2 YYNGEE, per germline. The CDR3 reads CASSPAGTSGSTDTQYF. CDR3 DNA: TGTGCCAGCAGCCCGGCCGGGACTAGCGGTAGCACAGATACGCAGTATTTT.

The rearrangement uses TRBV19 and TRBJ2-3; TRBD2 matches 7 bases. The germline V gene encodes CDR1 LNHDA and CDR2 SQIVND (reference sequence). The CDR3 runs 15 residues. With 5 bases clipped from V and 4 bases from J, the junction kept 9 bases outside the gene matches. The CDR3 DNA reads TGTGCCAGTAGTCGGGTCGGACTAGTTCCAGATACGCAGTATTTT. The encoded protein is CASSRVGLVPDTQYF. The full variable domain, completed using reference TRBV19 and TRBJ2-3, is DGGITQSPKYLFRKEGQNVTLSCEQNLNHDAMYWYRQDPGQGLRLIYYSQIVNDFQKGDIAEGYSVSREKKESFPLTVTSAQKNPTAFYLCASSRVGLVPDTQYFGPGTRLTVL.

This clonotype turned up a few times. The chain carries TRBV24-1 and TRBJ2-3; D call uncertain. Germline loops: CDR1 KGHDR, CDR2 SFDVKD. V was clipped by 4 bases and J by 3 bases, with 7 bases between them. This CDR3 has 13 residues. The chain's CDR3 is CATSDPGTDTQYF. The CDR3 DNA reads as TGTGCCACCAGTGACCCCGGAACAGATACGCAGTATTTT.

A few counts support this clonotype. V usage is TRBV5-1 and J usage is TRBJ2-3, with 8 bases fitting TRBD2. This CDR3 is 15 amino acids long. Germline V gene lookup returns CDR1 SGHRS and CDR2 YFSETQ. The V segment lost 3 bases and the J segment 2 bases; nucleotides outside the gene matches: 5. The CDR3 nucleotides are TGCGCCAGCAGCTCGGGGGGGCGGGTCACAGATACGCAGTATTTT. Residues: CASSSGGRVTDTQYF.

This chain joins TRBV28 and TRBJ2-7; 9 positions match TRBD2. Unmatched junction bases numbered 8, after V lost 7 bases and J lost 4 bases. The germline V gene encodes CDR1 MDHEN and CDR2 SYDVKM. CDR3 length equals 14 residues. The CDR3 bases are TGTGCCAGCACCCTCCGCGGGGGGGCTTACGAGCAGTACTTC. Its translation: CASTLRGGAYEQYF.